One sample yielded the 9 T cell receptor beta chains listed below, sequenced in a study of cytomegalovirus exposure and HLA in healthy donors. The study ran its PCR with 60 Vbeta and 13 Jbeta primers. TCRdb's copy holds only in-frame clones and misses some; the assay was immunoSEQ multiplex PCR. Among some 150,000 clones listed, roughly 86% were seen once. Sequenced sample: PBMCs. The receptor set was obtained from a man aged 18 to 29 in good health and CMV-seropositive.

In the case of this clone: One end of the junction varies from germline; a read error may be responsible. Other DNA sequences of this sample code for an identical CDR3. The chain carries TRBV4-1 and TRBJ1-1; tentative D call: TRBD1 (5 bases). CDR1 and CDR2 (germline): MGHRA, YSYEKL. The CDR3 contains 16 residues. CDR3 DNA: TGCGCCAGCAGCCAAGAGGGGGGACCACCGAACACTGAGGCTTTCTTT. Translated, it gives CASSQEGGPPNTEAFF.

For the CDR3, the DNA is TGTGCCAGCAGTTACAAAAGGGGGCCTGAAGCTTTCTTT. As protein: CASSYKRGPEAFF. This chain links TRBV6-5 with TRBJ1-1; 7 nucleotides agree with TRBD1. The CDR3 extends over 13 amino acids. Trimming cost V 2 bases and J 6 bases; bases outside gene matches: 3. CDR1 is MNHEY and CDR2 is SVGAGI in the germline V gene.

The chain has TRBV30 and TRBJ1-2; TRBD1 aligns across 7 bases. The CDR3 covers 18 residues. The germline V gene encodes CDR1 GTSNPN and CDR2 SVGIG (reference sequence). J gave up 1 base and V 0 bases, and 14 bases lay outside the gene matches. In DNA, the CDR3 is TGTGCCTGGAGTGTACTAGGAGGGGGCAGTTCCCATAACTATGGCTACACCTTC. It specifies CAWSVLGGGSSHNYGYTF.

The chain employs TRBV28 and TRBJ2-1; 10 bases are shared with TRBD2. Germline loops: CDR1 MDHEN, CDR2 SYDVKM. Losses at the gene ends were 5 bases for V and 4 bases for J; bases not matched to a gene: 5. This CDR3 is built from 15 residues. The CDR3 region has the DNA TGTGCCAGCAGTCCAACACTAGCGGGGTACAATGAGCAGTTCTTC. Translation gives CASSPTLAGYNEQFF.

The chain joins TRBV5-1 to TRBJ2-2; 11 positions agree with TRBD1. Germline V lookup: CDR1 SGHRS, CDR2 YFSETQ. The CDR3 consists of 16 residues. V lost 0 bases to trimming and J lost 4 bases; unmatched junction nucleotides: 2. The chain's CDR3 is CASSLAGQGGTGELFF. CDR3 coding DNA: TGCGCCAGCAGCTTGGCGGGACAGGGGGGCACCGGGGAGCTGTTTTTT.

The chain carries TRBV18 and TRBJ1-5, with D unresolved. This CDR3 region has 14 residues. Trimming cost V 8 bases and J 0 bases, with 11 bases left between them. Germline V lookup: CDR1 KGHSH, CDR2 LQKENI. The CDR3 region is CASKDFYSNQPQHF. The CDR3 nucleotides are TGTGCCAGCAAGGACTTCTATAGCAATCAGCCCCAGCATTTT.

The chain links TRBV18 to TRBJ2-3, with D maybe TRBD2 (5 bases). V lost 3 bases and J 4 bases, leaving 5 bases between the germline ends. This CDR3 contains 12 residues. Germline V gene lookup returns CDR1 KGHSH and CDR2 LQKENI. In DNA, the CDR3 is TGTGCCAGCTCACCCGGGGCAGATACGCAGTATTTT. It yields the protein CASSPGADTQYF. Together with reference TRBV18 and TRBJ2-3, the CDR3 gives the full variable domain: NAGVMQNPRHLVRRRGQEARLRCSPMKGHSHVYWYRQLPEEGLKFMVYLQKENIIDESGMPKERFSAEFPKEGPSILRIQQVVRGDSAAYFCASSPGADTQYFGPGTRLTVL.

V usage is TRBV5-5 and J usage is TRBJ2-2, with a tentative D call TRBD1 (5 bases). The CDR3 runs 15 residues. The germline CDR1 and CDR2 sequences are SGHKS and YYEKEE (reference sequence). Trimming removed 3 bases from V and 0 bases from J, with 9 bases in between. The CDR3 DNA sequence: TGTGCCAGCAGCTACCCGACAGCGAACACCGGGGAGCTGTTTTTT. This translates into CASSYPTANTGELFF.

V and J are TRBV29-1 and TRBJ2-7; D may be TRBD2 (6 bases). The CDR3 has 11 amino acids. The germline V gene has CDR1 SQVTM and CDR2 ANQGSEA. Trimming pared 3 bases from V and 3 bases from J, leaving 6 bases between. Here the CDR3 reads CSVEGGYEQYF. The CDR3 region has the DNA TGCAGCGTTGAGGGAGGCTACGAGCAGTACTTC.